The next 21 T cell receptor beta chains were all read from a single sample in a study of cytomegalovirus exposure and HLA in healthy donors. PCR amplification relied on 60 Vbeta primers (plus 13 Jbeta primers). TCRdb's copy holds only in-frame clones and misses some; the assay was immunoSEQ multiplex PCR. This repertoire shows around 120,000 clones, 60% to 75% found once; its top ten account for under 13%. Sequencing input: PBMCs. These receptors all stem from a man aged 35-49 years in good health and CMV-seropositive.

The genes are TRBV4-3 and TRBJ2-1; 10 bases are a match to TRBD1. The CDR3 is 14 residues long. The ends lost 4 bases at V and 6 bases at J; junction bases unmatched: 3. Germline V gene data show CDR1 as LGHNA and CDR2 as YSLEER. CDR3: CASSRDRGSNEQFF. DNA of the CDR3: TGCGCCAGCAGCCGGGACAGGGGTTCCAATGAGCAGTTCTTC.

The chain uses TRBV11-2 and TRBJ2-1; the D gene is possibly TRBD1 (6 bases). The V gene lost 1 base and the J gene lost 10 bases, with 11 bases spanning the gap. This CDR3 comprises 13 residues. The germline V gene has CDR1 SGHAT and CDR2 FQNNGV. CDR3 protein: CASSLGTGREQFF. In DNA, the CDR3 is TGTGCCAGCAGCTTAGGTACAGGGCGGGAGCAGTTCTTC.

This clone has only a few counts. The V and J genes are TRBV7-8 and TRBJ2-1, with TRBD2 identical over 7 bases. This CDR3 region has 14 residues. With 5 bases clipped from V and 2 bases from J, the junction kept 3 bases outside the gene matches. In germline, CDR1 is SGHVS, CDR2 FQNEAQ. CDR3 sequence (DNA): TGTGCCAGCAGCATGGGGACTACCTACAATGAGCAGTTCTTC. This translates into CASSMGTTYNEQFF.

The chain uses TRBV27 and TRBJ1-2; the D gene is possibly TRBD1 (6 bases). This CDR3 has 13 amino acids. CDR1 is MNHEY and CDR2 is SMNVEV in the germline V gene (reference sequence). Trimming left V 2 bases short and J 3 bases short, with 7 bases between. CDR3 sequence reads: CASSLAGDYGYTF. The CDR3 DNA sequence: TGTGCCAGCAGTTTAGCAGGGGACTATGGCTACACCTTC.

The chain carries TRBV10-1 and TRBJ2-1, with TRBD2 matching over 7 bases. The CDR3 has 17 amino acids. Germline CDR1 reads WNHNN; CDR2 reads SYGVQD (reference sequence). Trimming at V came to 0 bases and at J to 0 bases, leaving 5 bases not matched to a gene. The chain's CDR3 is CASSESGRASSYNEQFF. The CDR3 DNA follows: TGCGCCAGCAGTGAGTCGGGGAGGGCGAGCTCCTACAATGAGCAGTTCTTC.

The genes are TRBV28 and TRBJ1-3; 7 nucleotides align to TRBD1. CDR1 and CDR2 (germline): MDHEN, SYDVKM. This CDR3 has 13 amino acids. The trim removed 7 bases at V and 3 bases at J, leaving 3 bases unmatched. The CDR3 sequence is CASMTGFGNTIYF. The CDR3 DNA follows: TGTGCCAGCATGACAGGGTTTGGAAACACCATATATTTT. Full variable domain (rest looked up from reference TRBV28 and TRBJ1-3): DVKVTQSSRYLVKRTGEKVFLECVQDMDHENMFWYRQDPGLGLRLIYFSYDVKMKEKGDIPEGYSVSREKKERFSLILESASTNQTSMYLCASMTGFGNTIYFGEGSWLTVV.

The chain is built from TRBV27 and TRBJ1-5; the D is unclear. CDR3 size: 14 residues. The V end was cut by 4 bases, the J end by 1 base, with 8 bases between. CDR1 MNHEY and CDR2 SMNVEV come from the germline V gene (reference sequence). The chain's CDR3 is CASSSPFSNQPQHF. CDR3 in DNA: TGTGCCAGCAGTTCCCCTTTCAGCAATCAGCCCCAGCATTTT.

This clone was recorded a few times. The V and J genes are TRBV27 and TRBJ2-7; 8 bases match TRBD2. Per germline, CDR1 MNHEY and CDR2 SMNVEV (reference sequence). The CDR3 is made up of 17 amino acids. The trim removed 2 bases at V and 0 bases at J, leaving 9 bases unmatched. The CDR3 loop is CASSLKALAGISYEQYF. DNA of the CDR3: TGTGCCAGCAGTTTAAAGGCGCTAGCGGGCATCTCCTACGAGCAGTACTTC.

J is TRBJ2-7 and V is TRBV6-5; D perhaps matches TRBD1 (5 bases). The germline V gene encodes CDR1 MNHEY and CDR2 SVGAGI. The V and J ends lost 2 bases and 5 bases respectively, with 13 bases between them. This CDR3 spans 14 amino acids. The CDR3 DNA follows: TGTGCCAGCAGTTACCTTCTAACAGGCCACGAGCAGTACTTC. The encoded protein is CASSYLLTGHEQYF.

This chain joins TRBV5-1 and TRBJ2-7; 7 positions match TRBD1. The germline gives CDR1 SGHRS, CDR2 YFSETQ. After removal of 4 bases from V and 0 bases from J, the junction contained 10 bases not matched to a gene. The length of the CDR3 is 16 residues. This CDR3 reads CASSPIRGPSSYEQYF. CDR3 DNA sequence: TGCGCCAGCAGCCCAATTAGGGGGCCAAGCTCCTACGAGCAGTACTTC. Full variable domain (missing parts from reference TRBV5-1 and TRBJ2-7): KAGVTQTPRYLIKTRGQQVTLSCSPISGHRSVSWYQQTPGQGLQFLFEYFSETQRNKGNFPGRFSGRQFSNSRSEMNVSTLELGDSALYLCASSPIRGPSSYEQYFGPGTRLTVT.

A few counts support this clone. The genes are TRBV30 and TRBJ2-5; TRBD1 matches 11 bases. The CDR3 spans 15 residues. CDR1 and CDR2 (germline): GTSNPN, SVGIG (reference sequence). V was clipped by 3 bases and J by 1 base; unmatched bases: 4. CDR3 in amino acids: CAWSRTGGLQETQYF. CDR3 DNA sequence: TGTGCCTGGAGCAGGACAGGGGGCCTCCAAGAGACCCAGTACTTC.

The chain is built from TRBV30 and TRBJ1-5; no reliable D call. The CDR3 is 16 amino acids. Trimming took 3 bases from V and 0 from J, leaving 15 bases between them. Germline-derived CDR1 and CDR2 are GTSNPN and SVGIG (reference sequence). The DNA of the CDR3 is TGTGCCTGGAGCGACTCTGAGGCACCTAGCAATCAGCCCCAGCATTTT. This encodes CAWSDSEAPSNQPQHF.

The rearrangement uses TRBV15 and TRBJ1-2; D is uncertain. The CDR3 is made up of 13 amino acids. Germline loops: CDR1 LNHNV, CDR2 YYDKDF (reference sequence). The V end lost 5 bases, the J end lost 4 bases, and 11 bases lay between the germline ends. The CDR3 here is CATSLDEGYGYTF. In DNA, the CDR3 is TGTGCCACCAGCCTGGATGAGGGCTATGGCTACACCTTC.

V and J are TRBV11-2 and TRBJ2-7, with 7 bases lining up with TRBD1. The CDR3 length is 12 residues. V trimming: 5 bases; J trimming: 6 bases; junction bases outside the gene matches: 4. Germline V gene sequence: CDR1 SGHAT, CDR2 FQNNGV. The CDR3 region is CASSAYRGEQYV. In DNA, the CDR3 is TGTGCCAGCAGCGCCTACAGGGGCGAGCAGTACGTC.

This chain links TRBV10-1 with TRBJ2-3; D is uncertain. This CDR3 region has 11 residues. The V gene's germline CDR1 is WNHNN and CDR2 SYGVQD (reference sequence). V dropped 2 bases and J dropped 6 bases, with 3 bases sitting between them. In DNA, the CDR3 is TGCGCCAGCAGTGAGCAGGATACGCAGTATTTT. Amino acid sequence: CASSEQDTQYF.

With regard to this clone: A read error may produce the germline difference seen at one junction end. The genes are TRBV30 and TRBJ1-6; perhaps TRBD1 as D (6 bases). Germline V CDR1 and CDR2: GTSNPN, SVGIG (reference sequence). This CDR3 has 13 residues. This CDR3 reads CAWTGAPNSPPHF. CDR3 bases: TGTGCCTGGACAGGGGCGCCAAATTCACCCCCCCACTTT.

This clone was seen a handful of times. The V and J genes are TRBV6-5 and TRBJ1-1; a weak D match, TRBD1 (5 bases). The CDR3 is 14 amino acids. CDR1 is MNHEY, CDR2 SVGAGI, per germline. V lost 7 bases and J lost 4, with 16 bases in between. The CDR3 DNA follows: TGTGCCAGCAACTCCCCGGGGGGTACCACTGAAGCTTTCTTT. This codes for CASNSPGGTTEAFF.

V usage is TRBV10-1 and J usage is TRBJ2-1; TRBD1 might be the D (6 bases). This CDR3 contains 15 residues. Germline loops: CDR1 WNHNN, CDR2 SYGVQD (reference sequence). Trimming pared 5 bases from V and 0 bases from J, leaving 11 bases between. The CDR3 DNA is TGCGCCAGCAGTCTAGACAGGAGCTCCTACAATGAGCAGTTCTTC. It specifies CASSLDRSSYNEQFF.

In its sample, this clone was seen a few times. The CDR3 spells CAWSDITGISSYEQYF. The DNA of the CDR3 is TGTGCCTGGAGTGATATCACAGGGATAAGCTCCTACGAGCAGTACTTC. The chain combines TRBV30 with TRBJ2-7; D possibly corresponds to TRBD1 (6 bases). CDR1 and CDR2 (germline): GTSNPN, SVGIG (reference sequence). The CDR3 loop spans 16 amino acids. The V gene lost 1 base and the J gene lost 0 bases, with 16 bases spanning the gap.

V usage is TRBV7-9 and J usage is TRBJ1-2; D is ambiguous. The V and J ends lost 5 bases and 4 bases respectively, with 11 bases between them. The CDR3 length is 13 residues. CDR1 is SEHNR, CDR2 FQNEAQ, per germline (reference sequence). Written as DNA, the CDR3 is TGTGCCAGCAGCCGGAGGAGCGGCTATGGCTACACCTTC. Amino acid sequence: CASSRRSGYGYTF.

J is TRBJ1-4 and V is TRBV5-1; D remains unclear. The CDR3 runs 15 residues. The germline V and J ends were trimmed by 4 bases and 0 bases, with 10 bases remaining between them. The germline V gene has CDR1 SGHRS and CDR2 YFSETQ. The CDR3 region has the DNA TGCGCCAGCAGCGCCACGGGAGCAACTAATGAAAAACTGTTTTTT. Residues: CASSATGATNEKLFF.